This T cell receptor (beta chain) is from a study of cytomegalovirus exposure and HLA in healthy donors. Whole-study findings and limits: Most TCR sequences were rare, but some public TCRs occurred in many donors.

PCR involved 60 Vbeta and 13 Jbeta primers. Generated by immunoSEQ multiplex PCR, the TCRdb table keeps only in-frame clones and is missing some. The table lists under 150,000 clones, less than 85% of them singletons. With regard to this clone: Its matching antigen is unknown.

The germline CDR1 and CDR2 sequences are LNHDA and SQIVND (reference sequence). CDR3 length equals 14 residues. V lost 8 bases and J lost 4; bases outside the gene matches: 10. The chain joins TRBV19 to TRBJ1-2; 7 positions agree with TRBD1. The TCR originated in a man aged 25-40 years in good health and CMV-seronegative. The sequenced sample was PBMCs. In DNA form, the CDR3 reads TGTGCCAGTGGCTACTCCAGGGGGTCCTATGGCTACACCTTC. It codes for CASGYSRGSYGYTF.